The T cell receptor (beta chain) described here comes from a study of CD8 T cells in Susac syndrome. Reverse transcription used about 0.5 to 1 ug RNA and random hexamers. The TCR beta CDR3 was amplified by immunoSEQ multiplex PCR across 54 Vbeta, 13 Jbeta. TCRdb redid the calling of the immunoSEQ multiplex PCR reads with MiXCR, one entry per CDR3 protein. Of 100,000 to 150,000 distinct CDR3 sequences listed, about 93% are singletons. The count of this clonotype is one. Deletions cut 2 bases from V and 2 bases from J, with 13 bases between. Germline loops: CDR1 SGHRS, CDR2 YFSETQ. The CDR3 contains 15 residues. CD8+ and CD4+ T cells were negatively isolated; TEMRA cells were FACS-enriched.

The chain recombines TRBV5-1 with TRBJ1-2; no clear D gene. The sequence derives from a human donor in good health. Input material: CD4+ T cells from PBMCs. CDR3 nucleotide sequence: TGCGCCAGCAGCTTCGAACTGAATACCAACTATGGCTACACCTTC. Translation: CASSFELNTNYGYTF.